This T cell receptor (beta chain) was identified in a study of OX40 agonist ivuxolimab in advanced cancers. Regarding the complete study: The costimulatory receptor OX40 (CD134) was targeted by ivuxolimab, a fully human IgG2 agonistic monoclonal antibody. Intravenous ivuxolimab was administered to patients every 2 weeks at six dose levels: 0.01, 0.1, 0.3, 1.5, 3 and 10 mg/kg. Of the 50 to 55 patients in dose escalation, 19 had hepatocellular carcinoma, some 15 had melanoma, 9 had renal cell carcinoma and 9 had head and neck cancer. A male proportion of roughly 80% and a mean age of approximately 55 years, ranging from roughly 23 to 79, were recorded for the dose-escalation cohort. Prior anti-PD-1, anti-PD-L1 or anti-CTLA-4 therapy was permitted, and 40% of dose-escalation patients had received checkpoint inhibitors. Three dose-escalation patients achieved partial responses, one with hepatocellular carcinoma and two with cutaneous melanoma. The point of sequencing TCRbeta in the periphery was to test whether ivuxolimab changed TCR sequence diversity and drove clonal T-cell expansion. The paper covers the monotherapy dose-escalation part of the phase I ivuxolimab trial, which included N ≈ 54 patients. Study-level results and caveats: After ivuxolimab, more expanded clones were found on average in CD8+ T cells than in CD4+ T cells. Partial responders in the 0.1-3.0 mg/kg groups had among the lowest normalized peripheral clonal expansion, especially among CD8+ T cells. Antigen specificity was not determined for the clonally expanded peripheral T cells. At doses from 0.1 to 3.0 mg/kg, clonal expansion was seen in both CD4+ and CD8+ blood T cells between baseline and week 6. Low levels of normalized T-cell clonal expansion were also seen in some patients who did not respond.

Points on this clone: It lacks a known antigen. Per-base quality was not reported, and no clone a single base away is much larger than it.

The trial excluded patients who had a history of autoimmune disease or were on systemic immunosuppression. Peripheral blood for TCR sequencing was collected from all dose cohorts at baseline, on cycle 4 day 1, and on cycle 7 day 1. The samples were drawn from a first-in-human, open-label, multicenter phase I dose-escalation trial of ivuxolimab. The trial enrolled adults with locally advanced or metastatic head and neck squamous cell, hepatocellular, melanoma or renal cell carcinoma. Before TCR sequencing, CD4+ T cells and CD8+ T cells were sorted from peripheral blood as separate populations. CDR1 and CDR2, looked up from the germline V gene, are SQVTM and ANQGSEA. The V end loses 4 bases and the J end loses 3 bases, and a stretch of 7 bases separates them. Including the terminal cysteine and phenylalanine, the CDR3 comprises 12 residues. The kept DNA is CDR3 alone, 36 bases in frame from the first base.

Genomic DNA was isolated from the sorted cells so that the TCRbeta CDR3 region could be sequenced. The immunoSEQ Assay was used to sequence the TCRbeta CDR3 regions. TCRdb retrieved this table from immuneACCESS and kept in-frame rearrangements only. Not all clones are present; in checked studies, unresolved V genes account for under half, and no reason is known for the remainder. The sample data list over 30,000 clones, and 65% to 75% of these were observed just once. Together, the top ten hold about 19% of the sample. Recombination connected TRBV29-1 to TRBJ1-5; no D segment can be confidently identified. The receptor comes from an adult with an advanced solid tumor such as melanoma, head and neck, liver or kidney cancer. The sequences come from CD4+ or CD8+ T cells sorted from blood, collected in a trial of the OX40 agonist ivuxolimab. The nucleotide sequence is TGCAGCGTTGGGGTCCACAATCAGCCCCAGCATTTT. Its product reads: CSVGVHNQPQHF.